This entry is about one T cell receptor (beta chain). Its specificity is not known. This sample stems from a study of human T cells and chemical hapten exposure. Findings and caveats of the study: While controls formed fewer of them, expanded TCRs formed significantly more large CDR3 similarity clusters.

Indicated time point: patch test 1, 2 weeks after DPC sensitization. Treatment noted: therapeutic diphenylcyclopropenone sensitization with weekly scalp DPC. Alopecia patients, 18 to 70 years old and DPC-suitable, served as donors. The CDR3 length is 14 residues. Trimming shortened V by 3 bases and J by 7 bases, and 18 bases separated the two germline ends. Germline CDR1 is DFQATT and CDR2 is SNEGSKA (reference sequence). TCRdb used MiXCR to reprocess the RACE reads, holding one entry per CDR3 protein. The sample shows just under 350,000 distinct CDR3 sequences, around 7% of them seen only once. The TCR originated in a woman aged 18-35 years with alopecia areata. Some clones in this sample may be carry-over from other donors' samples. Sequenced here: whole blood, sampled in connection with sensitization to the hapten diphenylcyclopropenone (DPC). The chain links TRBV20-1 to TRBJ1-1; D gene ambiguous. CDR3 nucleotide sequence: TGCAGTGCTAGTGAACCGGCAGGAACGTATGAAGCTTTCTTT. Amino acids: CSASEPAGTYEAFF.